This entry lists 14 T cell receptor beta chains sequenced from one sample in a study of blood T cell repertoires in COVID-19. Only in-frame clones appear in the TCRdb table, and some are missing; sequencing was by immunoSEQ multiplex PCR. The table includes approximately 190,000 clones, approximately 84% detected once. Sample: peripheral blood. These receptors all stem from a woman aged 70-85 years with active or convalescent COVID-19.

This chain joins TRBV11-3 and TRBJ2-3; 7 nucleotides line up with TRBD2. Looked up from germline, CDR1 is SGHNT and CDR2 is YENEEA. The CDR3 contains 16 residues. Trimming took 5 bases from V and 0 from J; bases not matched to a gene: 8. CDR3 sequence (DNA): TGTGCCAGCAGCCCTGGGGGGGGAACTAGCACAGATACGCAGTATTTT. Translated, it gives CASSPGGGTSTDTQYF.

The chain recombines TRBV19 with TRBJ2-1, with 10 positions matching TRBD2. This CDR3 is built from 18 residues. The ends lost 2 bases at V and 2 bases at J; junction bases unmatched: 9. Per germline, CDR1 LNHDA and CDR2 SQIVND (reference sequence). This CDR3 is CASSIRLAGVPPYNEQFF. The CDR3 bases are TGTGCCAGTAGTATAAGGCTAGCGGGAGTCCCCCCCTACAATGAGCAGTTCTTC.

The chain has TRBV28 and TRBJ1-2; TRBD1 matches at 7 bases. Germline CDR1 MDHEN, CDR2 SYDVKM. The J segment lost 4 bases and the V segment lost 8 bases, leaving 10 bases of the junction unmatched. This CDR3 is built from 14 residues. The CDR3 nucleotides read TGTGCCAGCGACCCAGAGACAGGGAGCTATGGCTACACCTTC. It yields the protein CASDPETGSYGYTF.

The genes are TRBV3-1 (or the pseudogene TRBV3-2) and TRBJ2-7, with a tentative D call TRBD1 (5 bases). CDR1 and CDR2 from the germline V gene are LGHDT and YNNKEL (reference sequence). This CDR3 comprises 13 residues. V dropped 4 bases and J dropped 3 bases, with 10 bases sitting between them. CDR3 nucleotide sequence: TGTGCCAGCAGCCCAAGACAGTACTACGAGCAGTACTTC. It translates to CASSPRQYYEQYF.

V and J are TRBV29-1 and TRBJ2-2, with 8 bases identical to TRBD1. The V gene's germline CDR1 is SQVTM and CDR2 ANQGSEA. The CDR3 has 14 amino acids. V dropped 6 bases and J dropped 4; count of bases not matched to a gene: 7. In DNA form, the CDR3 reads TGCAGCGTCGGACAGGGTTCAGCCACCGGGGAGCTGTTTTTT. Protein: CSVGQGSATGELFF.

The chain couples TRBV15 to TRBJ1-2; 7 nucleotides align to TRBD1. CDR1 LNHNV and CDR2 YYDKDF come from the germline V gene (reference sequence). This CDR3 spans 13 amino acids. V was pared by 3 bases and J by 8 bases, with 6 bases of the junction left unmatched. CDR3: CATSSDRERGYTF. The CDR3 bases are TGTGCCACCAGCAGCGACAGGGAAAGAGGCTACACCTTC. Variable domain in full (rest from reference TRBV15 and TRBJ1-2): DAMVIQNPRYQVTQFGKPVTLSCSQTLNHNVMYWYQQKSSQAPKLLFHYYDKDFNNEADTPDNFQSRRPNTSFCFLDIRSPGLGDTAMYLCATSSDRERGYTFGSGTRLTVV.

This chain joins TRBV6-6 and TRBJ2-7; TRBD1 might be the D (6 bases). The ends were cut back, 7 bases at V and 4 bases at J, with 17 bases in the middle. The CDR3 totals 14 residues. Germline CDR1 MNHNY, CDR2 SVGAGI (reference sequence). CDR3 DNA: TGTGCCAGCAAAGATCCCAGGGGCCAATACGAGCAGTACTTC. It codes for CASKDPRGQYEQYF.

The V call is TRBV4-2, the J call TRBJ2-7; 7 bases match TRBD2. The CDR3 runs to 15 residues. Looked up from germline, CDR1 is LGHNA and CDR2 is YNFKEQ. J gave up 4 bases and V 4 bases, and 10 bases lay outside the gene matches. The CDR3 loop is CASSPSWGLNYEQYF. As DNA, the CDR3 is TGTGCCAGCAGCCCGTCCTGGGGACTAAATTACGAGCAGTACTTC.

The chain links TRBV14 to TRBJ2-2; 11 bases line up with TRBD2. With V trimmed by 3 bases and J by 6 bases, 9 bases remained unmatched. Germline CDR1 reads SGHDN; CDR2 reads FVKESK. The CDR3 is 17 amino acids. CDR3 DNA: TGTGCCAGCAGCCAGAGGGGACTAGCGGAACCCTCCGGGGAGCTGTTTTTT. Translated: CASSQRGLAEPSGELFF.

The CDR3 DNA follows: TGTGCCAGCACCCGGGGGGGGGAAGGGAATGAGCAGTTCTTC. Translation gives CASTRGGEGNEQFF. The J gene is TRBJ2-1, the V gene TRBV6-5; 8 nucleotides agree with TRBD2. J was trimmed by 7 bases and V by 7 bases; bases with no gene match: 9. Germline assignment: CDR1 MNHEY and CDR2 SVGAGI. The CDR3 is 14 residues long.

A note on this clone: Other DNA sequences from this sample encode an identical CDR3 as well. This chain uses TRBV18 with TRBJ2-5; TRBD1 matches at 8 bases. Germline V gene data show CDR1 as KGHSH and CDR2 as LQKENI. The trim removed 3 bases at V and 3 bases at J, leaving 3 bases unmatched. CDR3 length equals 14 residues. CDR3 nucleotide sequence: TGTGCCAGCTCACCGCTGGACAGGGAAGAGACCCAGTACTTC. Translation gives CASSPLDREETQYF.

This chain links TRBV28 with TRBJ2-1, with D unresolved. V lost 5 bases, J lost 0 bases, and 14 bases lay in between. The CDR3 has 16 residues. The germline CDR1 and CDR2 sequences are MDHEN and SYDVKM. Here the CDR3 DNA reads TGTGCCAGCAGTGACCCCGGAGAACGCTCCTACAATGAGCAGTTCTTC. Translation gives CASSDPGERSYNEQFF. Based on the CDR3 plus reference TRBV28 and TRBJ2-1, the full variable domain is DVKVTQSSRYLVKRTGEKVFLECVQDMDHENMFWYRQDPGLGLRLIYFSYDVKMKEKGDIPEGYSVSREKKERFSLILESASTNQTSMYLCASSDPGERSYNEQFFGPGTRLTVL.

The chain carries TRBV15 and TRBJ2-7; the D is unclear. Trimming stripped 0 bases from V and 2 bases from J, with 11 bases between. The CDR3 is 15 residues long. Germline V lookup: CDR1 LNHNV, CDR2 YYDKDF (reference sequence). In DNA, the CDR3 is TGTGCCACCAGCAGAGATCAATACTCTACCTACGAGCAGTACTTC. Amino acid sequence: CATSRDQYSTYEQYF.

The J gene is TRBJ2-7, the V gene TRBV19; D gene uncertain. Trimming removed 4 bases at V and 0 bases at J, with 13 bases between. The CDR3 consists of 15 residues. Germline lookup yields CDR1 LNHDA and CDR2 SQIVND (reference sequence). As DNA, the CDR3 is TGTGCCAGTAGTACCACCGAATCTAGCTCCTACGAGCAGTACTTC. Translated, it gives CASSTTESSSYEQYF.